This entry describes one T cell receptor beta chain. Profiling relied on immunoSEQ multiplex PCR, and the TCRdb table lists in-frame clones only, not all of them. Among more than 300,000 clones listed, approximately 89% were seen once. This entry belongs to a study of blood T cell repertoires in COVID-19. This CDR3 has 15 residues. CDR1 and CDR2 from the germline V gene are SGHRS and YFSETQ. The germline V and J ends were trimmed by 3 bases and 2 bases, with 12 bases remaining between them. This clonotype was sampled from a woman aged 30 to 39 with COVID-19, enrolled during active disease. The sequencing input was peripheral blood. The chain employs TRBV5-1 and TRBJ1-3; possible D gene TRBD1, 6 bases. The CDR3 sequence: CASSWGQGAGNTIYF. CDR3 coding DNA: TGCGCCAGCAGCTGGGGGCAGGGTGCTGGAAACACCATATATTTT.